This TCR beta chain was captured by sequencing in a study of regulatory T cells in long-lasting Graves disease. The study's findings and limits: Fewer public clonotypes were shared by new patients (under 1,000) than by persistent patients (about 2,800). Preferential use of TRBV28, TRBJ1-2 and TRBJ2-5 was seen in persistent disease.

Investigators prepared the TCR beta libraries by applying iRepertoire HTBI primers and Arm-PCR of CDR3 regions. TCRdb reprocessed the multiplex PCR reads via MiXCR and lists one record per CDR3 protein. The sample holds roughly 400,000 distinct CDR3 sequences, under 25% seen once. CDR3 length: 16 amino acids. The V end was cut by 6 bases, the J end by 6 bases, with 21 bases between. Concerning this clonotype itself: Its antigen is as yet unknown.

Time point meaning: persistent/refractory GD, antithyroid drugs over 5 years with positive TRAb. Extracted PBMC RNA gave rise to the TCR library. This sequence joins TRBV12-3 or TRBV12-4 and TRBJ2-1; tentatively, D is TRBD2 (5 bases). Here the sequenced sample was peripheral blood mononuclear cells (PBMCs), taken when the disease was refractory, from a patient treated with antithyroid drugs. The source of this sequence is a female donor with Graves disease. The CDR3 is CASRGPDWKNANEQFF. CDR3 in DNA: TGTGCCAGCAGGGGCCCGGACTGGAAAAACGCCAATGAGCAGTTCTTC.